The present T cell receptor (beta chain) was sequenced within a study of T cells in localized non-small cell lung cancer. Overall study results and limits: Adjacent lung had a median roughly 53 of the 100 largest tumor clones. Peak T cell clonality was found in uninvolved adjacent lung, exceeding tumor. Since sequencing was restricted to only one region of the tumor, intratumor heterogeneity remains a possibility.

As to this clone: Antigen: not known.

The V and J ends lost 4 bases and 0 bases respectively, with 7 bases between them. Germline lookup yields CDR1 GTSNPN and CDR2 SVGIG (reference sequence). CDR3 length: 13 residues. Here immunoSEQ multiplex PCR was the method, and the copy in TCRdb shows in-frame clones only, minus some. Of 10,000 to 15,000 clones in the sample, approximately 84% were seen once. The sequence was collected from a male donor older than 55 with stage I squamous cell lung carcinoma. The genes are TRBV30 and TRBJ1-3; D is undetermined. The source material was peripheral blood, sampled before any cancer treatment. CDR3 sequence: CAWTSYSGNTIYF. Written as DNA, the CDR3 is TGTGCCTGGACTAGCTACTCTGGAAACACCATATATTTT.